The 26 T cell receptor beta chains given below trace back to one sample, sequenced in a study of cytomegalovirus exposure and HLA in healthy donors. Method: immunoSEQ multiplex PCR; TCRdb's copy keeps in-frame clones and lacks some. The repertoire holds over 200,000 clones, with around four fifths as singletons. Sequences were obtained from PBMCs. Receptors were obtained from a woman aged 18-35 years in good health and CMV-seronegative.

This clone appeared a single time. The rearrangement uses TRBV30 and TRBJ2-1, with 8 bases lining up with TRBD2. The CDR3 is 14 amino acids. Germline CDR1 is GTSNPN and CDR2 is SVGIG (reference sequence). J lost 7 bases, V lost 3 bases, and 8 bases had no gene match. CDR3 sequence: CAWRTTGGRNEQFF. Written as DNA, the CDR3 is TGTGCCTGGAGAACGACGGGAGGGAGGAATGAGCAGTTCTTC.

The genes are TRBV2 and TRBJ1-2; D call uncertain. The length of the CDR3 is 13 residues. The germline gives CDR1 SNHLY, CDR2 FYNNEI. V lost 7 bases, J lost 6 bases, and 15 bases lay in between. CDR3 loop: CASKEGSGDGYTF. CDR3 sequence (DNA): TGTGCCAGCAAGGAGGGAAGCGGTGATGGCTACACCTTC.

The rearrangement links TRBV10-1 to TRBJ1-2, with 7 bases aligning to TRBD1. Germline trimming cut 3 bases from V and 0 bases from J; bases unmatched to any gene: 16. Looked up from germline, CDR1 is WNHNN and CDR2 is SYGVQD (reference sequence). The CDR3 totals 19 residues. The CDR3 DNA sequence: TGCGCCAGCAGTGAAGTACCGACGAACAGGGGTCGGTCTAACTATGGCTACACCTTC. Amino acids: CASSEVPTNRGRSNYGYTF.

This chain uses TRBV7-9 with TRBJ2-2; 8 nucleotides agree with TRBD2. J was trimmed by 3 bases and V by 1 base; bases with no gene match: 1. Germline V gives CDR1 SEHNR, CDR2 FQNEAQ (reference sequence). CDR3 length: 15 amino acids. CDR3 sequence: CASSLGGGYTGELFF. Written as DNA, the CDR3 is TGTGCCAGCAGCTTAGGCGGGGGGTACACCGGGGAGCTGTTTTTT.

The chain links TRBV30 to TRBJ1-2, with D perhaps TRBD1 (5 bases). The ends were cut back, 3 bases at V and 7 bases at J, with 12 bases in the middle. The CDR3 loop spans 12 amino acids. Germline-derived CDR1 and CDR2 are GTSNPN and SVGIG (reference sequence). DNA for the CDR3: TGTGCCTGGAGGAGAACGGGGACTGGCTACACCTTC. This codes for CAWRRTGTGYTF.

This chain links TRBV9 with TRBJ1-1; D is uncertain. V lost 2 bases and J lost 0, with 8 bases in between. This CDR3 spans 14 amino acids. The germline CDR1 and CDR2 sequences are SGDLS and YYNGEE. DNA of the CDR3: TGTGCCAGCAGCGTTGGGCACTTGAACACTGAAGCTTTCTTT. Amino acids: CASSVGHLNTEAFF.

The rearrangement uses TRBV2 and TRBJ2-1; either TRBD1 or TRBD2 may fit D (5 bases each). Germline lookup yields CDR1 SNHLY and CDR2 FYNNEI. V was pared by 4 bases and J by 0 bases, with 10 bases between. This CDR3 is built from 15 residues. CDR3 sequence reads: CASSARGISYNEQFF. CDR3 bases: TGTGCCAGCAGTGCGAGGGGAATCTCCTACAATGAGCAGTTCTTC. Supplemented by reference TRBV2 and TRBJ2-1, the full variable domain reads EPEVTQTPSHQVTQMGQEVILRCVPISNHLYFYWYRQILGQKVEFLVSFYNNEISEKSEIFDDQFSVERPDGSNFTLKIRSTKLEDSAMYFCASSARGISYNEQFFGPGTRLTVL.

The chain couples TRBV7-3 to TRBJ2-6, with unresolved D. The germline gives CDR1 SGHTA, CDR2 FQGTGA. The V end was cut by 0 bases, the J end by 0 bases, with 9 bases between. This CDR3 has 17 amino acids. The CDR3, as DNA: TGTGCCAGCAGCTTAACGTTCCCCAGCTCTGGGGCCAACGTCCTGACTTTC. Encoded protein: CASSLTFPSSGANVLTF. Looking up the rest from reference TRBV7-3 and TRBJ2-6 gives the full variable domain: GAGVSQTPSNKVTEKGKYVELRCDPISGHTALYWYRQSLGQGPEFLIYFQGTGAADDSGLPNDRFFAVRPEGSVSTLKIQRTERGDSAVYLCASSLTFPSSGANVLTFGAGSRLTVL.

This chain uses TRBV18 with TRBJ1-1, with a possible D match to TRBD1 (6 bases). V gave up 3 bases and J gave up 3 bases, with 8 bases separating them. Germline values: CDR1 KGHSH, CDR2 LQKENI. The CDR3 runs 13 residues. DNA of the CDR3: TGTGCCAGCTCACCGGACAGCTACACTGAAGCTTTCTTT. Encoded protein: CASSPDSYTEAFF.

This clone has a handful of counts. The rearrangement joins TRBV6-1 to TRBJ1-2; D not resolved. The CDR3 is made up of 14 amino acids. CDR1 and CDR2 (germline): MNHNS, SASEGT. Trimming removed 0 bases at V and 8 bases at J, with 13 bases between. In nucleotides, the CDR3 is TGTGCCAGCAGTGAAGCGCTTGGAAGAGGGGGCTACACCTTC. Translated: CASSEALGRGGYTF.

The CDR3 coding sequence is TGTGCCATAGGGACTAGCGGGAGTCCTCTTATTGAGCAGTACTTC. Amino acid sequence: CAIGTSGSPLIEQYF. This chain links TRBV28 with TRBJ2-7, with TRBD2 matching 14 bases. After removal of 10 bases from V and 7 bases from J, the junction contained 12 bases not matched to a gene. The CDR3 contains 15 residues. CDR1 is MDHEN, CDR2 SYDVKM, per germline.

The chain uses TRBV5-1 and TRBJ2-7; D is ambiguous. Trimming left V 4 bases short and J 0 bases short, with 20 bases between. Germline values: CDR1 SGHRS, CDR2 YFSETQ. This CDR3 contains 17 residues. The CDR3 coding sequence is TGCGCCAGCAGCCTGAAGCTCACCCCAGTGGGCTCCTACGAGCAGTACTTC. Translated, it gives CASSLKLTPVGSYEQYF.

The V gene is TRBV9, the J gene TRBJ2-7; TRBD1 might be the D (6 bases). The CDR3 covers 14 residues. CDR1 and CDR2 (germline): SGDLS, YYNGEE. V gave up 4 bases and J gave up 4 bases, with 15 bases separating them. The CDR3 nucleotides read TGTGCCAGCAGCCCGAGAAGACAGGAATACGAGCAGTACTTC. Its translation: CASSPRRQEYEQYF.

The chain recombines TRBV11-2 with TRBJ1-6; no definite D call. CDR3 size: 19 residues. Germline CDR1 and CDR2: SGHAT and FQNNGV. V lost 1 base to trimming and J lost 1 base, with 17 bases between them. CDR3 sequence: CASSLGSTLDWSYNSPLHF. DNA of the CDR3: TGTGCCAGCAGCTTAGGCTCGACCCTGGATTGGTCCTATAATTCACCCCTCCACTTT.

CDR3 sequence (DNA): TGTGCCAGCAGCCACCCTCCCCAGGGAGGCTACACCTTC. Its protein product is CASSHPPQGGYTF. The chain is built from TRBV14 and TRBJ1-2, with D possibly matching TRBD1 (5 bases). Germline assignment: CDR1 SGHDN and CDR2 FVKESK. V was clipped by 3 bases and J by 8 bases, with 13 bases between them. CDR3 length: 13 residues.

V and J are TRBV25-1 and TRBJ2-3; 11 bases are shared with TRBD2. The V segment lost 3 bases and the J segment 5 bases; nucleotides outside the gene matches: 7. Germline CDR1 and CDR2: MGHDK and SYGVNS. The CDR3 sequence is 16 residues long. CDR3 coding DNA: TGTGCCAGCAGTGAGAGTCTAGCGGGAGGTGTAGATACGCAGTATTTT. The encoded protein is CASSESLAGGVDTQYF.

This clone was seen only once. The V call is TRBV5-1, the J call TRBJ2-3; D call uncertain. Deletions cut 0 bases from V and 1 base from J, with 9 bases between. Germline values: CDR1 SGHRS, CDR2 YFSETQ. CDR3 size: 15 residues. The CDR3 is CASSLAGWGTDTQYF. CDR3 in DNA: TGCGCCAGCAGCTTGGCCGGGTGGGGCACAGATACGCAGTATTTT.

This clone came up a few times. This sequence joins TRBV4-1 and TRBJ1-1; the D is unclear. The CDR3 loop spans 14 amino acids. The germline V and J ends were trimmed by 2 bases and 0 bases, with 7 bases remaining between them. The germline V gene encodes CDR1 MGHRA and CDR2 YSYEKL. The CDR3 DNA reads TGCGCCAGCAGCCAATACGTCATGAACACTGAAGCTTTCTTT. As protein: CASSQYVMNTEAFF.

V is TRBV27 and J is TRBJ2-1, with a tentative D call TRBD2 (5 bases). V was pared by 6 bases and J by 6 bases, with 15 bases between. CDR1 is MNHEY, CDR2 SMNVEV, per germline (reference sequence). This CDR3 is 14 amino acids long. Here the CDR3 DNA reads TGTGCCAGCAGCCTTACCCAACTAGGCAATGAGCAGTTCTTC. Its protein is CASSLTQLGNEQFF.

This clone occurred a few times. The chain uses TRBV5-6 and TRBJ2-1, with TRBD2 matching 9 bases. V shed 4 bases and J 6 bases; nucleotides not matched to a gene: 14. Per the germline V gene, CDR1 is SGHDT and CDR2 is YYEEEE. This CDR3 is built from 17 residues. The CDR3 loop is CASSRVGGLAGRNEQFF. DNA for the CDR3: TGTGCCAGCAGCAGGGTCGGCGGGCTAGCGGGACGCAATGAGCAGTTCTTC.

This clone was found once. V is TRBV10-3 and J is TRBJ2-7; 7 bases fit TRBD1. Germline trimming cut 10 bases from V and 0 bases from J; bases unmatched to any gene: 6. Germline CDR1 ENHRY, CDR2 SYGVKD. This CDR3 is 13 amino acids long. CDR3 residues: CATLGTASYEQYF. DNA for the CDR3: TGTGCCACCCTCGGGACAGCCTCCTACGAGCAGTACTTC.

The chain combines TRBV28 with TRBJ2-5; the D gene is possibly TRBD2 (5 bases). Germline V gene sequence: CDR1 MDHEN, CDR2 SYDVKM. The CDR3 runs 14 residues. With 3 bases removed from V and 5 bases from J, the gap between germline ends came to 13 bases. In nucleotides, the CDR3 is TGTGCCAGCAGTTTGCGCGGGCCACTCGAGACCCAGTACTTC. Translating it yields CASSLRGPLETQYF.

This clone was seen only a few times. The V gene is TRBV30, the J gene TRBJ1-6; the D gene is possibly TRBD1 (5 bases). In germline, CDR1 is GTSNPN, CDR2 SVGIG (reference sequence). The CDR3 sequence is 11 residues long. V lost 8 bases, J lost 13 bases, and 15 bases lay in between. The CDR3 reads CAGSWGGPLHF. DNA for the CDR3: TGTGCCGGCAGTTGGGGGGGGCCCCTCCACTTT.

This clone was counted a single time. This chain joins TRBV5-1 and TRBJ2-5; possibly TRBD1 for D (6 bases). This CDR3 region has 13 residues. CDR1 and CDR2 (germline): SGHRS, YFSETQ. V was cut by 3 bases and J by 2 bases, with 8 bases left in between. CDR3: CASSSGQQETQYF. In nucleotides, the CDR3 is TGCGCCAGCAGCTCGGGACAACAAGAGACCCAGTACTTC.

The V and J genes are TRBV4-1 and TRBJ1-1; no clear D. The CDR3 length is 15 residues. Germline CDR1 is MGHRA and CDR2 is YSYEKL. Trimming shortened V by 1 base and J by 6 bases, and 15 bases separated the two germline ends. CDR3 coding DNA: TGCGCCAGCAGCCAAGGTCCCGGACGGGCCGCTGAAGCTTTCTTT. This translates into CASSQGPGRAAEAFF.

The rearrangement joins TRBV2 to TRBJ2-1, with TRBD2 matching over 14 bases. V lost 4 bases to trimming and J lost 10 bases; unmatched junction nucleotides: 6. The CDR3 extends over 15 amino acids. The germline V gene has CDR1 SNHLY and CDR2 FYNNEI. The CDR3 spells CASSGGLAGAGEQFF. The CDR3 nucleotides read TGTGCCAGCAGTGGGGGACTAGCGGGAGCCGGGGAGCAGTTCTTC.